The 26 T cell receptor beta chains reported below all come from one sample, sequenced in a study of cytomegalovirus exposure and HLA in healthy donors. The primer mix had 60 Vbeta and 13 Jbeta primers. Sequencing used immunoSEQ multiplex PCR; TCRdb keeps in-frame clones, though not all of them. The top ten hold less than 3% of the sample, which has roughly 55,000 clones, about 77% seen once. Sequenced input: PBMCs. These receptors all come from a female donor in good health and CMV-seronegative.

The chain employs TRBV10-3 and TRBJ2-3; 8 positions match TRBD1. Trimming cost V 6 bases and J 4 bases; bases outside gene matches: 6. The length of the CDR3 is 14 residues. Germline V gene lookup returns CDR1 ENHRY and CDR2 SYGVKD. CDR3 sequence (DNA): TGTGCCATCAGGACGGACAGGGCGGCAGATACGCAGTATTTT. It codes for CAIRTDRAADTQYF.

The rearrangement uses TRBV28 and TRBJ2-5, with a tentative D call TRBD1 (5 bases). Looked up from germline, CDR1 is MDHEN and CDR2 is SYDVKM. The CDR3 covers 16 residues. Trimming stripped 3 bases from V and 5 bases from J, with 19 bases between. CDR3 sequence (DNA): TGTGCCAGCAGTTTTATCTCTGACTCCAAGGGGGAGACCCAGTACTTC. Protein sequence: CASSFISDSKGETQYF.

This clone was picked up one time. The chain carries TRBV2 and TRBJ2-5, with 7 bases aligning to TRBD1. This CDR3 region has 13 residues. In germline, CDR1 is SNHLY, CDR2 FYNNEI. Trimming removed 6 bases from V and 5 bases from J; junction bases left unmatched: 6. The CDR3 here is CASRGGVGETQYF. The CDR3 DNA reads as TGTGCCAGCAGAGGGGGCGTCGGGGAGACCCAGTACTTC.

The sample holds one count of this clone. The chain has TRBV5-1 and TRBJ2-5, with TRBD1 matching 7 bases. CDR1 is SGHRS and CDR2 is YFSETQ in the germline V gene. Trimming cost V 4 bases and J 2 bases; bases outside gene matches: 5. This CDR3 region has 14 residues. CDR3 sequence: CASSQGTAQETQYF. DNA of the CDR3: TGCGCCAGCAGCCAGGGGACAGCTCAAGAGACCCAGTACTTC.

Written as DNA, the CDR3 is TGTGCCAGCAGTGTCGACAGGGGTTCCTACGAGCAGTACTTC. This codes for CASSVDRGSYEQYF. This chain joins TRBV27 and TRBJ2-7; 8 bases are shared with TRBD1. V was clipped by 5 bases and J by 1 base; unmatched bases: 4. The CDR3 covers 14 residues. Germline V gives CDR1 MNHEY, CDR2 SMNVEV (reference sequence).

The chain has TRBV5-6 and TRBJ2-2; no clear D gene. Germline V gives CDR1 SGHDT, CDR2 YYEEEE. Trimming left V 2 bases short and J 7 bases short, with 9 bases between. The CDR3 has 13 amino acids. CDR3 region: CASSLTPVGELFF. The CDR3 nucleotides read TGTGCCAGCAGCTTAACCCCGGTCGGGGAGCTGTTTTTT.

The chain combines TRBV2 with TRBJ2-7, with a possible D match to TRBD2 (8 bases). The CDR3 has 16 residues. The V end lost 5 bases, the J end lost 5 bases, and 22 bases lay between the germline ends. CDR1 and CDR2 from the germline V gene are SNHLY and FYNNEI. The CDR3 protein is CASSQLAEPTGHEQYF. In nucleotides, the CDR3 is TGTGCCAGCAGTCAACTAGCGGAACCGACAGGGCACGAGCAGTACTTC.

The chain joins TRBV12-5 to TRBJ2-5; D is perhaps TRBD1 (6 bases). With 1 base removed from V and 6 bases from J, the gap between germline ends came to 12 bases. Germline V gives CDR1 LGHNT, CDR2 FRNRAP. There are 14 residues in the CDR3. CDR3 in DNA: TGTGCTAGTGGTTTGGGACAGGCCTTGAAGACCCAGTACTTC. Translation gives CASGLGQALKTQYF.

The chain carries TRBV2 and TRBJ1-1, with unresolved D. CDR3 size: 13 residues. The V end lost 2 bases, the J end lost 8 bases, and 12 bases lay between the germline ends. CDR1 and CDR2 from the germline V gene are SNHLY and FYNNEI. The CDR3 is CASSELEKTEAFF. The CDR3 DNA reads TGTGCCAGCAGTGAACTGGAGAAAACGGAAGCTTTCTTT.

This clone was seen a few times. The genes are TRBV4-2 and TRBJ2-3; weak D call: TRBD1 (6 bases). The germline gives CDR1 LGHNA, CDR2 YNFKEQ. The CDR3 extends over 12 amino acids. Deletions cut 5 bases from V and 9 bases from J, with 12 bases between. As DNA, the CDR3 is TGTGCCAGCAGCTTCAGGGGAGACACGCAGTATTTT. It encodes CASSFRGDTQYF.

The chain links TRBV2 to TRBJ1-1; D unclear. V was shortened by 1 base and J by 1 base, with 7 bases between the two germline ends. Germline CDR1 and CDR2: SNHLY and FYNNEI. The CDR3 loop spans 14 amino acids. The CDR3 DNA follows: TGTGCCAGCAGTGAAGGACACAAGAACACTGAAGCTTTCTTT. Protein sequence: CASSEGHKNTEAFF. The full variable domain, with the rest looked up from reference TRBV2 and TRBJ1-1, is EPEVTQTPSHQVTQMGQEVILRCVPISNHLYFYWYRQILGQKVEFLVSFYNNEISEKSEIFDDQFSVERPDGSNFTLKIRSTKLEDSAMYFCASSEGHKNTEAFFGQGTRLTVV.

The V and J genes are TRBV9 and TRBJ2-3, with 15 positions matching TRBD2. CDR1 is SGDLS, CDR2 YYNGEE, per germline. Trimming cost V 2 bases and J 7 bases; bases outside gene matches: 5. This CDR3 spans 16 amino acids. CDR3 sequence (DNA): TGTGCCAGCAGCGTCGGACTAGCGGGGGGGGAAAATACGCAGTATTTT. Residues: CASSVGLAGGENTQYF.

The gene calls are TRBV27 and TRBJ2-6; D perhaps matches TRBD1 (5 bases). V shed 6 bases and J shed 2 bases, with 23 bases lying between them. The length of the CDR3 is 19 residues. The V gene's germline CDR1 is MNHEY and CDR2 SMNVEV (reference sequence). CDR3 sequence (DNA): TGTGCCAGCAGCCTCTCGATCTTTCCAGGGCGCCCTGGGGCCAACGTCCTGACTTTC. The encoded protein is CASSLSIFPGRPGANVLTF.

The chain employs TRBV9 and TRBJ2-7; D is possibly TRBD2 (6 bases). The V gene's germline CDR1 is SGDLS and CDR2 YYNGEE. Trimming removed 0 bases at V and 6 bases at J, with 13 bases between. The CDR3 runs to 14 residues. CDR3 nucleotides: TGTGCCAGCAGCGTAGGACGGCAGGAGGGCGAGCAGTACTTC. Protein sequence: CASSVGRQEGEQYF.

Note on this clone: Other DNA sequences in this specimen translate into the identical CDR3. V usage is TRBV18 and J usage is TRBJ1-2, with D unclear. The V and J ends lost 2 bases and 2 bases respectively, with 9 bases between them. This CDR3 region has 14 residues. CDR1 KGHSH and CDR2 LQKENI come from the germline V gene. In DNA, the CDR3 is TGTGCCAGCTCACCAGGTGCAGAAAACTATGGCTACACCTTC. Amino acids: CASSPGAENYGYTF.

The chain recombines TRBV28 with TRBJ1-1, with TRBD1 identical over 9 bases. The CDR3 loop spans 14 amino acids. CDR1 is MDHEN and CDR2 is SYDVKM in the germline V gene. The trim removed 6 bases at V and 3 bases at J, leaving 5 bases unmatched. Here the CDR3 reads CASSLTGGDTEAFF. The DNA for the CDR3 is TGTGCCAGCAGCCTCACAGGGGGCGACACTGAAGCTTTCTTT.

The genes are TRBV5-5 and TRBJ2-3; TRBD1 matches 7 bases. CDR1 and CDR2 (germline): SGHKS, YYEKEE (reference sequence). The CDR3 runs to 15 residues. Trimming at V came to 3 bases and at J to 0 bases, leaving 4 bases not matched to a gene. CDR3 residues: CASSSGQTSTDTQYF. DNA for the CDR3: TGTGCCAGCAGCTCGGGACAGACTAGCACAGATACGCAGTATTTT.

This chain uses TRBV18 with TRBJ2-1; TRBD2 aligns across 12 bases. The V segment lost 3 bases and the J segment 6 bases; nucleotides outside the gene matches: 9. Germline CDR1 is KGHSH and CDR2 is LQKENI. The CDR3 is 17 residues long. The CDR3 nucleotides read TGTGCCAGCTCACCCCGGGCTAGCGGGGGGGGGCGCAATGAGCAGTTCTTC. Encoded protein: CASSPRASGGGRNEQFF.

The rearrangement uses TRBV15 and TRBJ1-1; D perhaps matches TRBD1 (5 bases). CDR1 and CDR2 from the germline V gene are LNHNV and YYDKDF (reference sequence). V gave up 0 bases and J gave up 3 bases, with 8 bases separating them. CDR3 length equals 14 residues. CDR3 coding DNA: TGTGCCACCAGCAGAGATCGGGGGTACACTGAAGCTTTCTTT. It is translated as CATSRDRGYTEAFF.

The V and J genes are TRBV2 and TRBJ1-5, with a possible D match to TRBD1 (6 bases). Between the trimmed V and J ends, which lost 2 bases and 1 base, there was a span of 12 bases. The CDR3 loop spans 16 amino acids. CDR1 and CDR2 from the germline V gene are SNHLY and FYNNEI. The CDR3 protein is CASSELGGHSNQPQHF. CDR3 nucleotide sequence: TGTGCCAGCAGTGAACTCGGGGGGCACAGCAATCAGCCCCAGCATTTT.

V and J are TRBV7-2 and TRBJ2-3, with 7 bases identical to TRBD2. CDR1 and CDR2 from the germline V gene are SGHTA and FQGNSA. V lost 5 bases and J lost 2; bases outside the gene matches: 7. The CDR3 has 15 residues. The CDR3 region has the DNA TGTGCCAGCAGCCAAACTAGCGTAACCACAGATACGCAGTATTTT. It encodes CASSQTSVTTDTQYF.

CDR3 coding DNA: TGTGCCAGCAGTGGCAAGAACCTCAGGGGGCAGGGCACAGATACGCAGTATTTT. Its translation is CASSGKNLRGQGTDTQYF. This rearrangement joins TRBV25-1 to TRBJ2-3; 8 positions match TRBD1. CDR1 is MGHDK and CDR2 is SYGVNS in the germline V gene. This CDR3 is 18 amino acids long. Trimming at V came to 4 bases and at J to 1 base, leaving 13 bases not matched to a gene.

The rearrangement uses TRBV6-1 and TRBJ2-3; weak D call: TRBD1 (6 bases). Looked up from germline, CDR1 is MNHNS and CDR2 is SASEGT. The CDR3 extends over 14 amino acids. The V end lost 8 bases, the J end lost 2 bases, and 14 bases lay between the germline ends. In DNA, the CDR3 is TGTGCCAGCGCCAGGGGTCAGTCCACAGATACGCAGTATTTT. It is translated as CASARGQSTDTQYF.

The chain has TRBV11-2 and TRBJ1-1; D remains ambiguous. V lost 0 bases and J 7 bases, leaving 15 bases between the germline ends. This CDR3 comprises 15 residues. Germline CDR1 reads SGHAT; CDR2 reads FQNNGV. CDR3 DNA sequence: TGTGCCAGCAGCTTAGATCAAGGACTAGGAGGTGAAGCTTTCTTT. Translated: CASSLDQGLGGEAFF.

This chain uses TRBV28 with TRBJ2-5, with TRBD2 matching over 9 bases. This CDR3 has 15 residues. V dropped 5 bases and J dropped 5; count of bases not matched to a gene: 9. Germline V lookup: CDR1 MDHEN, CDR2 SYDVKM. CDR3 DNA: TGTGCCAGCAGTCCCGGGCTAGCGGGGATCGAGACCCAGTACTTC. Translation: CASSPGLAGIETQYF.

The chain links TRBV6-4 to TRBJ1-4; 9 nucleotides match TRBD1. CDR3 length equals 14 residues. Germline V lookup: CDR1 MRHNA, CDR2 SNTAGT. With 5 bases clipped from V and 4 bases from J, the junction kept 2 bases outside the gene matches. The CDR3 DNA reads TGTGCCAGCAGTAAGACAGGGGGTAATGAAAAACTGTTTTTT. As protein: CASSKTGGNEKLFF.